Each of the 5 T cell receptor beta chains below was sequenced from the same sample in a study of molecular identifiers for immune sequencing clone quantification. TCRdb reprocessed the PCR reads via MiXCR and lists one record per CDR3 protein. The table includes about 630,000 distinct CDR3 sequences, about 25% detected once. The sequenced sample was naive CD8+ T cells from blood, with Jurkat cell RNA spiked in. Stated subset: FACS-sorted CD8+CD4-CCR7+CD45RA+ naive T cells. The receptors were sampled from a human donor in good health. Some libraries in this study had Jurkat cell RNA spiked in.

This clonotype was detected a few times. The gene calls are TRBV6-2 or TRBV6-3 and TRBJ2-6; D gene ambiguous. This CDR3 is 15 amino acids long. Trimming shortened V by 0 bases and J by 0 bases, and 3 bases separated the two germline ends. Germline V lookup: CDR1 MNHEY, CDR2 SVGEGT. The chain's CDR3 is CASSYSVSGANVLTF. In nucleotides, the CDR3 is TGTGCCAGCAGTTACTCGGTCTCTGGGGCCAACGTCCTGACTTTC.

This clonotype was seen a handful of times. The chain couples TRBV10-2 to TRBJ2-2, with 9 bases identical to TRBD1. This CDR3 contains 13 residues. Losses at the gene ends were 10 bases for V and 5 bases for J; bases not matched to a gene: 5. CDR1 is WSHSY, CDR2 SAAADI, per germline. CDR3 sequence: CATYGTGTGELFF. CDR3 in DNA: TGCGCCACGTATGGGACAGGGACCGGGGAGCTGTTTTTT.

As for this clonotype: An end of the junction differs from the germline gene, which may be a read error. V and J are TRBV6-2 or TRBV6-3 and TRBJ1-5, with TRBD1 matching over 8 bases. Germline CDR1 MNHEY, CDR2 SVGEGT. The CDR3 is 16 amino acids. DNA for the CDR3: TGTGCCGGCAGAGCCCAGGGGGCTGTCAGCAATCAGCCCCAGCATTTT. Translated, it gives CAGRAQGAVSNQPQHF.

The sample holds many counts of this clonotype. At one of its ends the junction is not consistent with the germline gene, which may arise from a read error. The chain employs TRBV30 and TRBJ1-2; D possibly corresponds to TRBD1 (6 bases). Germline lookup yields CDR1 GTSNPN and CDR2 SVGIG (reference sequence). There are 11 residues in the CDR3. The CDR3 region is CASEVRGGDYF. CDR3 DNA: TGTGCCTCCGAGGTCAGGGGAGGGGACTACTTC.

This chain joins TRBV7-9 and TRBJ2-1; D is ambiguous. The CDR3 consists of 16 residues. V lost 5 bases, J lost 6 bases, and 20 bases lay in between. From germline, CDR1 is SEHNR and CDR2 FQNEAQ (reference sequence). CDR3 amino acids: CASSEPAYASGNEQFF. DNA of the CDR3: TGTGCCAGCAGCGAACCCGCGTACGCCTCAGGCAATGAGCAGTTCTTC. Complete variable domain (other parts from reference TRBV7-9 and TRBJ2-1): DTGVSQNPRHKITKRGQNVTFRCDPISEHNRLYWYRQTLGQGPEFLTYFQNEAQLEKSRLLSDRFSAERPKGSFSTLEIQRTEQGDSAMYLCASSEPAYASGNEQFFGPGTRLTVL.